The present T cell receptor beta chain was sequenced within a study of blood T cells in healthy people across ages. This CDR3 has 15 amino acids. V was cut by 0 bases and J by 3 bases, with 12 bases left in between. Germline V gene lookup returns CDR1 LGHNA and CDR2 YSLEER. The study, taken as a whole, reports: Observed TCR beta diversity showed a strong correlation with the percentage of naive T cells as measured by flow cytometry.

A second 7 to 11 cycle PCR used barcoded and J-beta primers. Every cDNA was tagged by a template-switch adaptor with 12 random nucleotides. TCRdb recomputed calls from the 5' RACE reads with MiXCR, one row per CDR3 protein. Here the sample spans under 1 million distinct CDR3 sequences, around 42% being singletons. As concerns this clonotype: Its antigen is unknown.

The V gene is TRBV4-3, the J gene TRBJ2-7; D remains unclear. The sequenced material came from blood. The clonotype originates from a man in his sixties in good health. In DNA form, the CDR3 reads TGCGCCAGCAGCCAAGAATCTGTGAGGAGCTACGAGCAGTACTTC. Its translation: CASSQESVRSYEQYF.